The 17 T cell receptor beta chains presented below share a single source sample, sequenced in a study of molecular identifiers for immune sequencing clone quantification. MiXCR was run by TCRdb on the PCR reads, yielding one entry per CDR3 protein. The data show some 89,000 distinct CDR3 sequences, 24% seen once. Sequenced: naive CD8+ T cells from blood, with Jurkat cell RNA spiked in. Specified subset: FACS-sorted CD8+CD4-CCR7+CD45RA+ naive T cells. These receptors originate from a human donor in good health. Some libraries in this study had Jurkat cell RNA spiked in.

Notes on this clonotype: A much larger clone is a single base away; this may be a read error. Because it lacks the conserved phenylalanine or tryptophan at the end, this CDR3 is likely a read error. The gene calls are TRBV4-3 and TRBJ2-7; 7 bases fit TRBD1. The germline CDR1 and CDR2 sequences are LGHNA and YSLEER. The CDR3 extends over 13 amino acids. The V gene end was trimmed by 3 bases and the J gene end by 6 bases; junction bases not matched to a gene: 5. The DNA for the CDR3 is TGCGCCAGCAGCCAGATAACAGGGGTCGAGCAGTACCTC. Residues: CASSQITGVEQYL.

In this sample, this clonotype turned up a few times. Sequence at one end of the junction differs from germline and may be a read error. The genes are TRBV10-3 and TRBJ1-4; D perhaps matches TRBD1 (5 bases). This CDR3 is built from 15 residues. From germline, CDR1 is ENHRY and CDR2 SYGVKD. The CDR3 coding sequence is TGTGCCATCAATGAGGGGCCTGGAACTAATGAAAAACTGTTTTTT. Protein product: CAINEGPGTNEKLFF.

In this sample, this clonotype turned up a few times. The CDR3 loop reads CASTHDRSAPPDIQYF. The CDR3 DNA reads as TGTGCCAGCACCCATGACAGATCAGCGCCTCCGGACATTCAGTACTTC. V and J are TRBV12-3 or TRBV12-4 and TRBJ2-4; tentatively, D is TRBD1 (5 bases). This CDR3 region has 16 residues. Trimming shortened V by 7 bases and J by 8 bases, and 24 bases separated the two germline ends.

V and J are TRBV4-3 and TRBJ2-1, with unresolved D. Trimming stripped 0 bases from V and 4 bases from J, with 10 bases between. The germline V gene encodes CDR1 LGHNA and CDR2 YSLEER. The CDR3 spans 15 residues. Here the CDR3 reads CASSQDPGLYNEQFF. In nucleotides, the CDR3 is TGCGCCAGCAGCCAAGATCCTGGGTTGTACAATGAGCAGTTCTTC.

V gene TRBV7-6 combines with J gene TRBJ2-1, with 13 positions matching TRBD2. The CDR3 is made up of 16 amino acids. Germline lookup yields CDR1 SGHVS and CDR2 FNYEAQ. Losses at the gene ends were 3 bases for V and 7 bases for J; bases not matched to a gene: 6. CDR3 sequence reads: CASSFLGLAGTNEQFF. The DNA for the CDR3 is TGTGCCAGCAGCTTCCTGGGACTAGCGGGGACTAATGAGCAGTTCTTC.

This clonotype was picked up a small number of times. A much larger clone differs by one base, so this may be a read error. This is likely a read error, given that the CDR3 carries no conserved phenylalanine or tryptophan at its end. The V and J genes are TRBV13 and TRBJ1-1; 7 bases map to TRBD1. The CDR3 has 12 amino acids. CDR1 is PRHDT and CDR2 is FYEKMQ in the germline V gene (reference sequence). The V segment lost 4 bases and the J segment 4 bases; nucleotides outside the gene matches: 0. CDR3 bases: TGTGCCAGCAGCTCAGGGGGCACTGAAGCTTTCCTT. This encodes CASSSGGTEAFL.

This clonotype was recorded at least ten times. The chain employs TRBV6-5 and TRBJ2-7; the D is unclear. Germline lookup yields CDR1 MNHEY and CDR2 SVGAGI. V lost 0 bases and J 4 bases, leaving 10 bases between the germline ends. CDR3 size: 14 residues. DNA for the CDR3: TGTGCCAGCAGTTACTCGATTCCGAATTACGAGCAGTACTTC. Translating gives CASSYSIPNYEQYF.

Remarks on this clonotype: Sequence at one end of the junction differs from germline and may be a read error. The chain uses TRBV11-3 and TRBJ2-1; possible D gene TRBD1, 6 bases. Germline CDR1 reads SGHNT; CDR2 reads YENEEA. The CDR3 is 14 amino acids. CDR3 nucleotides: TGTGCCCGCAGCTCTTACAGGGAGAACCCTGAGCAGTTCTTC. It specifies CARSSYRENPEQFF.

This clonotype was seen only once. This may arise from a read error, as a much more abundant clone is one base away. The V and J genes are TRBV3-1 and TRBJ2-7; D remains ambiguous. This CDR3 is 14 amino acids long. Per germline, CDR1 LGHDT and CDR2 YNNKEL (reference sequence). This chain's CDR3 is CASSQGSAAYKQYF. As DNA, the CDR3 is TGTGCCAGCAGCCAAGGCAGCGCAGCCTACAAGCAGTACTTC.

Many counts were recorded for this clonotype. The rearrangement joins TRBV2 to TRBJ2-5; D may correspond to TRBD1 or TRBD2 (5 bases each). The CDR3 runs 16 residues. Germline V gene data show CDR1 as SNHLY and CDR2 as FYNNEI. V was pared by 4 bases and J by 0 bases, with 15 bases between. CDR3 sequence reads: CASSAVTGADQETQYF. DNA of the CDR3: TGTGCCAGCAGTGCGGTCACCGGGGCAGACCAAGAGACCCAGTACTTC.

Worth noting for this clonotype: Since a much larger clone is just one base distant, this may be a read error. The chain is built from TRBV11-2 and TRBJ1-1, with a weak D call TRBD1 (6 bases). V was pared by 1 base and J by 10 bases, with 28 bases between. The germline V gene has CDR1 SGHAT and CDR2 FQNNGV. This CDR3 is built from 18 residues. The CDR3 reads CASSLGWGGASSNAGAFF. The CDR3 bases are TGTGCCAGCAGCTTAGGTTGGGGGGGCGCGTCCTCGAACGCTGGAGCTTTCTTT.

Notes on this clonotype: A much larger clone lies a single base off, so this may be a read error. Here the CDR3 omits its conserved ending phenylalanine or tryptophan, so a read error is the likely source. The rearrangement links TRBV4-1 to TRBJ2-5; TRBD2 matches 7 bases. Trimming at V came to 1 base and at J to 1 base, leaving 3 bases not matched to a gene. CDR3 length: 15 residues. The germline gives CDR1 MGHRA, CDR2 YSYEKL. Here the CDR3 reads CASSQVVAGQETQYI. The CDR3 DNA reads TGCGCCAGCAGCCAAGTGGTAGCGGGCCAAGAGACCCAGTACATC.

Ten or more counts support this clonotype. V gene TRBV27 combines with J gene TRBJ2-2; no clear D. The V gene lost 0 bases and the J gene lost 6 bases, with 8 bases spanning the gap. The CDR3 is 14 amino acids. Germline V gene lookup returns CDR1 MNHEY and CDR2 SMNVEV (reference sequence). CDR3 coding DNA: TGTGCCAGCAGTTTATCGGGGTTCGCCGGGGAGCTGTTTTTT. Translation gives CASSLSGFAGELFF.

This chain uses TRBV19 with TRBJ2-2; 10 bases are shared with TRBD1. The CDR3 covers 15 residues. Per germline, CDR1 LNHDA and CDR2 SQIVND (reference sequence). V dropped 7 bases and J dropped 4; count of bases not matched to a gene: 6. The CDR3 sequence: CASTPRTGGTGELFF. The CDR3, as DNA: TGTGCCAGTACCCCCCGGACAGGGGGCACCGGGGAGCTGTTTTTT.

On this clonotype: The junction differs from germline at one of its ends, possibly a read error. The chain uses TRBV20-1 and TRBJ2-5, with 10 bases matching TRBD2. Germline-derived CDR1 and CDR2 are DFQATT and SNEGSKA (reference sequence). The CDR3 runs 17 residues. Written as DNA, the CDR3 is TGCAGTGCTTGTACTTGGCTGGAGCGGGAGGGCCAGGAGACCCAGTACTTT. Encoded protein: CSACTWLEREGQETQYF.

The V and J genes are TRBV20-1 and TRBJ2-7; D could derive from TRBD1 or TRBD2 (5 bases each). Per the germline V gene, CDR1 is DFQATT and CDR2 is SNEGSKA (reference sequence). The CDR3 consists of 16 residues. V lost 0 bases to trimming and J lost 6 bases, with 21 bases between them. The CDR3 loop reads CSARESSGTGHSEQYF. For the CDR3, the DNA is TGCAGTGCTAGAGAGAGCTCCGGGACGGGTCACTCCGAGCAGTACTTC.

A few counts support this clonotype. J is TRBJ2-3 and V is TRBV12-3 or TRBV12-4; D is perhaps TRBD1 or TRBD2 (5 bases each). Trimming stripped 3 bases from V and 3 bases from J, with 25 bases between. The CDR3 runs to 19 residues. In DNA, the CDR3 is TGTGCCAGCAGTTTCTGGCTAGTGGGGGACCCCAGCAGAACAGATACGCAGTATTTT. Translation: CASSFWLVGDPSRTDTQYF.